These T cell receptor beta chains were read from a single sample in a study of PD-1 blockade in classical Hodgkin lymphoma. Some clones are missing from TCRdb's copy, which holds only in-frame ones; the method was immunoSEQ multiplex PCR. The sample lists about 2,500 clones, over 60% occurring once. The input for sequencing was CD8+ T cells from blood, taken before the fourth cycle of nivolumab. The receptors here all came from a human donor with classical Hodgkin lymphoma. Both conserved end residues are part of each CDR3. D genes are given only for firm matches. Where a row states a size, it is once, few, many or the class of an expanded clone; other rows omit it.

j_gene	len	v_gene	abundance	d_gene	CDR3nt	CDR3aa
TRBJ1-6	13	TRBV25-1	NA	NA	TGTGCCAGCAGAAGGACCCAAGGACCACCCCTCCACTTT	CASRRTQGPPLHF
TRBJ2-2	16	TRBV9	NA	NA	TGTGCCAGCAGCGTAGAGTCGGGGGTCAACACCGGGGAGCTGTTTTTT	CASSVESGVNTGELFF
TRBJ1-1	14	TRBV27	few	NA	TGTGCCAGCAGTTTGGATCCTTTGGGGGATGAAGCTTTCTTT	CASSLDPLGDEAFF
TRBJ2-3	17	TRBV7-9	NA	TRBD1	TGTGCCAGCAGCGGAAGGGACAGGGGACCGACGACAGATACGCAGTATTTT	CASSGRDRGPTTDTQYF
TRBJ2-2	13	TRBV9	NA	NA	TGTGCCAGCAGCGTAGAAGGATCCGGGGAGCTGTTTTTT	CASSVEGSGELFF
TRBJ2-2	15	TRBV5-1	NA	NA	TGCGCCAGCAGCTTGGATACGGGGGACACCGGGGAGCTGTTTTTT	CASSLDTGDTGELFF
TRBJ1-2	14	TRBV27	once	NA	TGTGCCAGCAGTCCTACTAAGGGACGCTATGGCTACACCTTC	CASSPTKGRYGYTF
TRBJ1-2	13	TRBV27	few	NA	TGTGCCAGCAGTCTCCAACCTCAGGGTCGCTACACCTTC	CASSLQPQGRYTF
TRBJ1-3	16	TRBV27	NA	NA	TGTGCCAGCAGTGACGTGGACCCCAACTCTGGAAACACCATATATTTT	CASSDVDPNSGNTIYF
TRBJ2-1	15	TRBV27	few	TRBD2	TGTGCCAGCAGTGCCTCTAGCGGGGATTACAATGAGCAGTTCTTC	CASSASSGDYNEQFF
TRBJ2-2	13	TRBV9	NA	NA	TGTGCCAGCAGCGTTGGGGACACCGGGGAGCTGTTTTTT	CASSVGDTGELFF
TRBJ2-1	16	TRBV6-5	NA	TRBD2	TGTGCCAGCAGTTACCAGACTAGCGGGGGGGTGGGTGAGCAGTTCTTC	CASSYQTSGGVGEQFF
TRBJ1-5	17	TRBV12-2	NA	NA	TGTGCAAGTCGCTTCCGGGGGTTCAAGGGATGGGATCAGCCCCAGCATTTT	CASRFRGFKGWDQPQHF
TRBJ1-2	14	TRBV6-5	NA	TRBD1	TGTGCCAGCAGTTCCCTGACAGGGGTCAGCGGCTACACCTTC	CASSSLTGVSGYTF
TRBJ1-2	14	TRBV13	NA	TRBD1	TGTGCCAGCAGCTTAGGGACAGGGAACTATGGCTACACCTTC	CASSLGTGNYGYTF
TRBJ1-2	15	TRBV5-4	NA	NA	TGTGCCAGCAGCTTGAGGGGAACGGCACTTTATGGCTACACCTTC	CASSLRGTALYGYTF
TRBJ2-3	13	TRBV2	NA	NA	TGTGCCAGCAGACCTAGGATCACAGATACGCAGTATTTT	CASRPRITDTQYF
TRBJ2-6	17	TRBV25-1	once	NA	TGTGCCAGCAGTGAGGACGGCCTAGACTCTGGGGCCAACGTCCTGACTTTC	CASSEDGLDSGANVLTF
TRBJ2-1	15	TRBV4-1	few	NA	TGCGCCAGCAGCCTAGCGCCATTATCCTACAATGAGCAGTTCTTC	CASSLAPLSYNEQFF
TRBJ1-1	15	TRBV6-1	NA	NA	TGTGCCAGCAGTGCGCTGGACACCGGGAGGACTGAAGCTTTCTTT	CASSALDTGRTEAFF
TRBJ2-6	17	TRBV6-1	once	NA	TGTGCCAGCAGTGAACGAGGGAGCAGCTCTGGGGCCAACGTCCTGACTTTC	CASSERGSSSGANVLTF
TRBJ1-1	14	TRBV5-1	few	NA	TGCGCCAGCAGCTTGGACTGGGTTAACACTGAAGCTTTCTTT	CASSLDWVNTEAFF
TRBJ1-2	15	TRBV4-2	NA	NA	TGTGCCAGCAGCCAAGTTGCCGGGGAAAACTATGGCTACACCTTC	CASSQVAGENYGYTF
TRBJ1-2	13	TRBV28	NA	TRBD1	TGTGCCAGCAGTTTTACAGGGGCATATGGCTACACCTTC	CASSFTGAYGYTF
TRBJ1-3	16	TRBV28	NA	NA	TGTGCCAGCAGTTTGTTAGGAGGGGCGTCTGGAAACACCATATATTTT	CASSLLGGASGNTIYF
TRBJ2-7	12	TRBV27	NA	NA	TGTGCCAGCAGAGGTGTGTCCTACGAGCAGTACTTC	CASRGVSYEQYF
TRBJ1-1	15	TRBV11-1	NA	NA	TGTGCCAGCAGCCCAGCGGAAGGGTTGAACACTGAAGCTTTCTTT	CASSPAEGLNTEAFF
TRBJ1-5	15	TRBV5-1	NA	TRBD1	TGTGCCAGCAGCTTGACAGGGATGGACAATCAGCCCCAGCATTTT	CASSLTGMDNQPQHF
TRBJ1-6	14	TRBV7-6	NA	NA	TGTGCCAGCAGCTCAGACAGACATAATTCACCCCTCCACTTT	CASSSDRHNSPLHF
TRBJ2-3	15	TRBV4-2	NA	TRBD2	TGTGCCAGCAGCCAAGAAGCGGGGGGGCCAGATACGCAGTATTTT	CASSQEAGGPDTQYF
TRBJ1-4	14	TRBV18	NA	TRBD1	TGTGCCAGCTCCGAAGGACAGGGTAATGAAAAACTGTTTTTT	CASSEGQGNEKLFF
TRBJ1-2	12	TRBV29-1	NA	NA	TGCAGCGTTCAGACTGATGACTATGGCTACACCTTC	CSVQTDDYGYTF
TRBJ2-3	15	TRBV15	NA	TRBD1	TGTGCCGTCACCCCCGGACAGGGGGCAACAGATACGCAGTATTTT	CAVTPGQGATDTQYF
TRBJ2-5	13	TRBV6-5	once	NA	TGTGCCAGCAGTTTTCGACATGTGGGGACCCAGTACTTC	CASSFRHVGTQYF
TRBJ2-1	15	TRBV2	NA	TRBD2	TGTGCCAGCAGTAGACTAGCGGGGGCTCTGGAGGAGCAGTTCTTC	CASSRLAGALEEQFF
TRBJ1-1	13	TRBV5-5	NA	NA	TGTGCCAGCAGCCCTGGGGGCATCTCTGAAGCTTTCTTT	CASSPGGISEAFF
TRBJ2-1	17	TRBV9	NA	TRBD1	TGTGCCAGCAGCGTAGAGATCGACAGGGGTGGATACAATGAGCAGTTCTTC	CASSVEIDRGGYNEQFF
TRBJ1-1	11	TRBV6-5	NA	NA	TGTGCCAGCGTGGCGAACACTGAAGCTTTCTTT	CASVANTEAFF
TRBJ2-5	16	TRBV4-1	NA	NA	TGCGCCAGCAGCCATGGCCCGCGACAGGCCCAAGAGACCCAGTACTTC	CASSHGPRQAQETQYF
TRBJ1-2	14	TRBV2	few	TRBD1	TGTGCCAGCAGAGACCCAGGGGGTTTGGATGGCTACACCTTC	CASRDPGGLDGYTF
TRBJ2-2	13	TRBV27	medium-sized	NA	TGTGCCAGCAGCTTCACTCTCGCCGGGGAGCTGTTTTTT	CASSFTLAGELFF
TRBJ1-2	14	TRBV11-2	NA	TRBD1	TGTGCCAGCAGTCTCGGACAGGGGCCCTATGGCTACACCTTC	CASSLGQGPYGYTF
TRBJ1-2	17	TRBV19	few	NA	TGTGCCAGTAGTATCGGAGCGGGGACACCCGGGAACTATGGCTACACCTTC	CASSIGAGTPGNYGYTF
TRBJ1-1	12	TRBV6-5	NA	NA	TGTGCCAGCATTGCGGGGGGCACTGAAGCTTTCTTT	CASIAGGTEAFF